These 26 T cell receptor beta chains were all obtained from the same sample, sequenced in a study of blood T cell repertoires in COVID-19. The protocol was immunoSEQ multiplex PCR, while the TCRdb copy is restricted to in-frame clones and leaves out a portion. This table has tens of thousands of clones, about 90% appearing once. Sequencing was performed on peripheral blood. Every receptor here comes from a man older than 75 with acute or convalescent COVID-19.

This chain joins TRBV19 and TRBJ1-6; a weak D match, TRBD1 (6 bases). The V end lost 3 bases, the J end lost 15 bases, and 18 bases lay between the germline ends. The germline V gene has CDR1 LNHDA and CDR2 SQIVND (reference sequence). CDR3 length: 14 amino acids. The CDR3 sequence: CASSISQGEMVLHF. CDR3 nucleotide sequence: TGTGCCAGTAGTATCTCACAGGGTGAAATGGTCCTCCACTTT.

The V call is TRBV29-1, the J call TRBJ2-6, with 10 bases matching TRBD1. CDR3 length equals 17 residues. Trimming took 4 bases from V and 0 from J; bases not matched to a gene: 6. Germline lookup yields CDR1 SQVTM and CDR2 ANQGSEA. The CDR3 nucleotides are TGCAGCGTTGCGCGACAGGGGGCTTTCTCTGGGGCCAACGTCCTGACTTTC. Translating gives CSVARQGAFSGANVLTF.

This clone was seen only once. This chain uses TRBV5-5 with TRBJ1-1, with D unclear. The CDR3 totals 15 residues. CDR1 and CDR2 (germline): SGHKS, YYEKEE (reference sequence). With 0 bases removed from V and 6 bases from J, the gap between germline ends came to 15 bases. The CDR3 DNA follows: TGTGCCAGCAGCTTGGGTCCGCAGGCTTCCGCTGAAGCTTTCTTT. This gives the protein CASSLGPQASAEAFF.

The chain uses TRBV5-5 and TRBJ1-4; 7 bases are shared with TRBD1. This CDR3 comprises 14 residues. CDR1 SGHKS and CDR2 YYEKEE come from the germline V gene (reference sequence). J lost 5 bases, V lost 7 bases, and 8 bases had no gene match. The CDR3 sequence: CASSFQGVNEKLFF. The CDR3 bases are TGTGCCAGCTCCTTTCAGGGGGTAAATGAAAAACTGTTTTTT.

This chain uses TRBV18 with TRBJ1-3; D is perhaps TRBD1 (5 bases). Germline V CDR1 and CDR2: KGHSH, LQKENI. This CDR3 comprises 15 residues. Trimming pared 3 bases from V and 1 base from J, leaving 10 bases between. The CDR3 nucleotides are TGTGCCAGCTCACCGGGACTAGGGTCTGGAAACACCATATATTTT. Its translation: CASSPGLGSGNTIYF.

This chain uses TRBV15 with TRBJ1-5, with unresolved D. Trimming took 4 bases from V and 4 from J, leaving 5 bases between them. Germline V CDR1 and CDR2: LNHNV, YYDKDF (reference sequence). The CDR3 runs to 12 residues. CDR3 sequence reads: CATSKTNQPQHF. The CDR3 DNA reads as TGTGCCACCAGCAAGACAAATCAGCCCCAGCATTTT.

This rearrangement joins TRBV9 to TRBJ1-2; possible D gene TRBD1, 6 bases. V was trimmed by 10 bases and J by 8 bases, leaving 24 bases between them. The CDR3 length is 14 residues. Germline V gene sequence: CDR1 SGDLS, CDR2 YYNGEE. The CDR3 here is CARRRGRGDGGYTF. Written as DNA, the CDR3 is TGTGCCCGCCGCCGGGGGCGGGGGGATGGCGGCTACACCTTC.

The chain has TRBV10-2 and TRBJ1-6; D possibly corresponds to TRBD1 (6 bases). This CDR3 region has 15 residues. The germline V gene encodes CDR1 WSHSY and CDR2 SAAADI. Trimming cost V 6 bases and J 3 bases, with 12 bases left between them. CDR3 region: CASRGGRNYNSPLHF. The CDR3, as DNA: TGCGCCAGCAGGGGGGGGCGCAACTATAATTCACCCCTCCACTTT.

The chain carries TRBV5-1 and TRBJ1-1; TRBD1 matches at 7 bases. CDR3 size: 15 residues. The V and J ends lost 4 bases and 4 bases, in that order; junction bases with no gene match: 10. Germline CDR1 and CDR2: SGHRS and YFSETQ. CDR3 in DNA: TGCGCCAGCAGCCTGGAGGGGGCGCTCGGCACTGAAGCTTTCTTT. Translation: CASSLEGALGTEAFF.

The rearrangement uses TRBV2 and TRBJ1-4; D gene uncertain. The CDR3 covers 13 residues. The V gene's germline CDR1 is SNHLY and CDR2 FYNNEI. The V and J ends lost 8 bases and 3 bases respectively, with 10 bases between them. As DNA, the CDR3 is TGTGCCAGCGCCAGGCCTTCTAATGAAAAACTGTTTTTT. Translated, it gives CASARPSNEKLFF. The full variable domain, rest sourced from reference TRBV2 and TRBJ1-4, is EPEVTQTPSHQVTQMGQEVILRCVPISNHLYFYWYRQILGQKVEFLVSFYNNEISEKSEIFDDQFSVERPDGSNFTLKIRSTKLEDSAMYFCASARPSNEKLFFGSGTQLSVL.

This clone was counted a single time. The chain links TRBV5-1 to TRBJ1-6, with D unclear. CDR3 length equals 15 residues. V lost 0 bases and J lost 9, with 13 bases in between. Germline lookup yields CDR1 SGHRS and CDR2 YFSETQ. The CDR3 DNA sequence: TGCGCCAGCAGCTTGGACAGTTTTCTCTCTTCACCCCTCCACTTT. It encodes CASSLDSFLSSPLHF.

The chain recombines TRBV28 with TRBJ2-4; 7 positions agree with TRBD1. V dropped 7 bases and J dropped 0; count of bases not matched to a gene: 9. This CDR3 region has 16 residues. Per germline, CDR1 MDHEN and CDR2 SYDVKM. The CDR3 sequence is CASNQAGGLAKNIQYF. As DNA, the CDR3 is TGTGCCAGCAACCAAGCAGGGGGTCTAGCCAAAAACATTCAGTACTTC. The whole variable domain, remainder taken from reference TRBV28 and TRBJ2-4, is DVKVTQSSRYLVKRTGEKVFLECVQDMDHENMFWYRQDPGLGLRLIYFSYDVKMKEKGDIPEGYSVSREKKERFSLILESASTNQTSMYLCASNQAGGLAKNIQYFGAGTRLSVL.

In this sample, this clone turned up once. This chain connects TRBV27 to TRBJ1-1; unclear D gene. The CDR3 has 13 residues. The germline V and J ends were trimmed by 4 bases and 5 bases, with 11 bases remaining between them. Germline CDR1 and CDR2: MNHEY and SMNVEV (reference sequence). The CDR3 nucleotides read TGTGCCAGCAGTTCGGGGTTTTGGACTGAAGCTTTCTTT. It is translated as CASSSGFWTEAFF.

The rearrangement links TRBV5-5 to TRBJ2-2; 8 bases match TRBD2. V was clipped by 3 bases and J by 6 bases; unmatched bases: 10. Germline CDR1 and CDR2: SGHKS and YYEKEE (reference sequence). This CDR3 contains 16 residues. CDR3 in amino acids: CASSSERGLEAGELFF. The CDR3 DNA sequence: TGTGCCAGCAGCTCCGAGCGGGGGCTGGAGGCCGGGGAGCTGTTTTTT.

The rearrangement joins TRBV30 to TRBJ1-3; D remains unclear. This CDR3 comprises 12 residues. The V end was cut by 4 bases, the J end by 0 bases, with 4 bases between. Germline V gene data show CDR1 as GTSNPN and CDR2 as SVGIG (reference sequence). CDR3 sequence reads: CAWTVSGNTIYF. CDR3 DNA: TGTGCCTGGACAGTCTCTGGAAACACCATATATTTT.

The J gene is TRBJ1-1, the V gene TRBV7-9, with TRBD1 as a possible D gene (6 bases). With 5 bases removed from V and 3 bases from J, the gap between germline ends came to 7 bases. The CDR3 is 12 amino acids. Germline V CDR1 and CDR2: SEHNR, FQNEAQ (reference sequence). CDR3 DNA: TGTGCCAGCAGCACAGGGTACACTGAAGCTTTCTTT. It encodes CASSTGYTEAFF.

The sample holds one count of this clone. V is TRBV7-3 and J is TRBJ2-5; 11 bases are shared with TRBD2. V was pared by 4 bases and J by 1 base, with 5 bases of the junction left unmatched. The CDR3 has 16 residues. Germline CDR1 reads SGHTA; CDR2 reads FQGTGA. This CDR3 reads CASSSGTSGAQETQYF. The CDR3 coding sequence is TGTGCCAGCAGCTCCGGGACTAGCGGAGCCCAAGAGACCCAGTACTTC.

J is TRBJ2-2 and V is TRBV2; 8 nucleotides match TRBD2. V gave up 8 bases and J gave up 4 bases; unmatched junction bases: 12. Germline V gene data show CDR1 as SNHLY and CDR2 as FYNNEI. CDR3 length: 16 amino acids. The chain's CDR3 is CASGHWAGGSTGELFF. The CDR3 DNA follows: TGTGCCAGCGGCCACTGGGCGGGGGGTAGCACCGGGGAGCTGTTTTTT. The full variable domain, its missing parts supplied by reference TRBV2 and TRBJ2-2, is EPEVTQTPSHQVTQMGQEVILRCVPISNHLYFYWYRQILGQKVEFLVSFYNNEISEKSEIFDDQFSVERPDGSNFTLKIRSTKLEDSAMYFCASGHWAGGSTGELFFGEGSRLTVL.

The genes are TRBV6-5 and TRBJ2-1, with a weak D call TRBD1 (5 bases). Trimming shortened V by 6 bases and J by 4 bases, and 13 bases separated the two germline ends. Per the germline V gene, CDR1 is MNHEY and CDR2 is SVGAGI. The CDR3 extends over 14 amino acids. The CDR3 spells CASRDTAGYNEQFF. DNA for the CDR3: TGTGCCAGCAGGGATACGGCAGGGTACAATGAGCAGTTCTTC.

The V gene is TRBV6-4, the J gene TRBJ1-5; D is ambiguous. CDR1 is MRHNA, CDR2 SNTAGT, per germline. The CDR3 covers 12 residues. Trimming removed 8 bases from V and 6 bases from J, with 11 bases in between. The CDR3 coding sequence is TGTGCCAGCGGGGAGGGTGCTCAGCCCCAGCATTTT. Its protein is CASGEGAQPQHF.

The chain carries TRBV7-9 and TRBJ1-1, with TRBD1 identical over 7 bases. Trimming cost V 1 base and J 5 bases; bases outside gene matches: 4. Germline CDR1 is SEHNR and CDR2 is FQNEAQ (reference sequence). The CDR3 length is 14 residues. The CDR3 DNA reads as TGTGCCAGCAGCTTAGGCCTACAGGGGACTGAAGCTTTCTTT. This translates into CASSLGLQGTEAFF. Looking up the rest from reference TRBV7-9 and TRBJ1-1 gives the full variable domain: DTGVSQNPRHKITKRGQNVTFRCDPISEHNRLYWYRQTLGQGPEFLTYFQNEAQLEKSRLLSDRFSAERPKGSFSTLEIQRTEQGDSAMYLCASSLGLQGTEAFFGQGTRLTVV.

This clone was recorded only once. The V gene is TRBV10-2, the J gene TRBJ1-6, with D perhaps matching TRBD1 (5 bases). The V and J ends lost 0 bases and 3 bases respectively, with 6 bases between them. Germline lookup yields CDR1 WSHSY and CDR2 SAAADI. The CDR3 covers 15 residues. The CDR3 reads CASSESDSYNSPLHF. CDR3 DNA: TGCGCCAGCAGTGAGTCAGACAGCTATAATTCACCCCTCCACTTT.

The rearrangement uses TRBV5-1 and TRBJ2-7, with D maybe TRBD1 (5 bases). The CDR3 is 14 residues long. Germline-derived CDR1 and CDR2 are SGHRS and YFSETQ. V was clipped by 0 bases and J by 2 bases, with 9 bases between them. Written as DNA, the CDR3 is TGCGCCAGCAGCTTGGCAGGGTTTCCCTACGAGCAGTACTTC. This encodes CASSLAGFPYEQYF.

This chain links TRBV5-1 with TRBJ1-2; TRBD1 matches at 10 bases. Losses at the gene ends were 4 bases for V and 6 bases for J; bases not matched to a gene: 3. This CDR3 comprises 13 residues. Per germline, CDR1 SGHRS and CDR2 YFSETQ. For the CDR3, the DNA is TGCGCCAGCAGCCCGACAGGGGGCCATGGCTACACCTTC. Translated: CASSPTGGHGYTF.

This chain's CDR3 is CASSEGTGTSPLHF. The CDR3 bases are TGTGCCAGCAGTGAGGGAACAGGGACTTCACCCCTCCACTTT. V is TRBV6-1 and J is TRBJ1-6; D is possibly TRBD1 (6 bases). V lost 3 bases, J lost 9 bases, and 12 bases lay in between. Germline V gene lookup returns CDR1 MNHNS and CDR2 SASEGT. This CDR3 has 14 residues.

The CDR3 nucleotides read TGCAGCGCATCGGGCCTCGGGAGGACTGGAAACACCATATATTTT. This translates into CSASGLGRTGNTIYF. V gene TRBV29-1 combines with J gene TRBJ1-3; D uncertain. Trimming took off 7 bases at V and 2 bases at J, with 18 bases between the two ends. The CDR3 consists of 15 residues. Germline CDR1 is SQVTM and CDR2 is ANQGSEA.